This entry concerns a single TCR beta chain. Its antigen is not identified. These data come from a study of shared clonotypes between healthy human individuals. Whole-study context: Each donor contributed plates that comprised three CD4 naive, three CD4 memory, two CD8 naive and one CD8 memory. Notes on the study in general: Sampling involved blood alone; tissue repertoires likely differ.

Recent acute infections and vaccinations were absent in the healthy HIV-negative adult donors. Trimming shortened V by 6 bases and J by 3 bases, and 17 bases separated the two germline ends. The CDR3 is made up of 15 amino acids. Germline V gives CDR1 SNHLY, CDR2 FYNNEI. Deep was the level at which the assay was run. Libraries were prepared by immunoSEQ multiplex PCR; TCRdb keeps only in-frame clonotypes and omits some of them. The sample yields roughly 1,000,000 clones, 75% to 85% seen once. The chain combines TRBV2 with TRBJ2-5, with D perhaps matching TRBD2 (5 bases). Material for sequencing was memory CD4+ T cells from PBMCs. Noted subset: CD45RA-negative fraction. The receptor's source is a man in his late teens or twenties in good health. Some clones in this sample may be carry-over from other donors' samples. The CDR3 sequence is CASSPIGSVEETQYF. As DNA, the CDR3 is TGTGCCAGCAGCCCAATTGGGAGCGTCGAAGAGACCCAGTACTTC.